Following are 11 T cell receptor beta chains from one sample sequenced in a study of shared clonotypes between healthy human individuals. Here immunoSEQ multiplex PCR was the method, and the copy in TCRdb shows in-frame clones only, minus some. This sample has hundreds of thousands of clones, with roughly four fifths found just once. The specimen was PBMCs. The receptors derive from a woman between 35 and 50 years old in good health. Some clones in this sample may be carry-over from other donors' samples.

V usage is TRBV28 and J usage is TRBJ2-7, with D uncertain. This CDR3 spans 14 amino acids. CDR1 is MDHEN, CDR2 SYDVKM, per germline. V gave up 6 bases and J gave up 3 bases, with 15 bases separating them. Here the CDR3 reads CASRILRASYEQYF. CDR3 sequence (DNA): TGTGCCAGCAGAATTCTTCGGGCAAGCTACGAGCAGTACTTC.

This clone was detected only once. The CDR3 region has the DNA TGTGCCAGCTGGCCACCTAGCACCCAAGAGACCCAGTACTTC. Protein product: CASWPPSTQETQYF. V is TRBV6-6 and J is TRBJ2-5; maybe TRBD2 (5 bases). The CDR3 contains 14 residues. Germline V gives CDR1 MNHNY, CDR2 SVGAGI (reference sequence). Trimming shortened V by 8 bases and J by 1 base, and 14 bases separated the two germline ends.

Here the CDR3 DNA reads TGTGCCAGCAGTCCCAAATACAATGAGCAGTTCTTC. Amino acid sequence: CASSPKYNEQFF. This rearrangement joins TRBV27 to TRBJ2-1; D is unresolved. Per the germline V gene, CDR1 is MNHEY and CDR2 is SMNVEV (reference sequence). The CDR3 consists of 12 residues. Deletions cut 5 bases from V and 4 bases from J, with 6 bases between.

The chain employs TRBV28 and TRBJ1-3, with D perhaps TRBD1 (5 bases). Germline V CDR1 and CDR2: MDHEN, SYDVKM. This CDR3 is built from 16 residues. Trimming removed 6 bases from V and 0 bases from J, with 15 bases in between. The chain's CDR3 is CASRPPGPISGNTIYF. CDR3 nucleotides: TGTGCCAGCAGACCACCGGGACCTATCTCTGGAAACACCATATATTTT.

The chain couples TRBV7-2 to TRBJ2-1, with TRBD1 matching 8 bases. After removal of 0 bases from V and 8 bases from J, the junction contained 9 bases not matched to a gene. The CDR3 contains 16 residues. Germline CDR1 reads SGHTA; CDR2 reads FQGNSA. The CDR3 DNA reads TGTGCCAGCAGCTTAGCGACGACAGGGGAGGTCGATGAGCAGTTCTTC. Protein: CASSLATTGEVDEQFF.

Here the CDR3 reads CASSLRRTGGNGNEQFF. CDR3 coding DNA: TGTGCCAGCAGCTTGAGAAGGACAGGGGGAAACGGGAATGAGCAGTTCTTC. The genes are TRBV7-2 and TRBJ2-1; 10 bases agree with TRBD1. This CDR3 comprises 17 residues. Germline V CDR1 and CDR2: SGHTA, FQGNSA. Losses at the gene ends were 3 bases for V and 7 bases for J; bases not matched to a gene: 12.

A note on this clone: A much larger clone is a single base away; this may be a read error. This likely comes from a read error, as the CDR3 has no conserved phenylalanine or tryptophan at its end. The CDR3 DNA is TGTGCCAGCAGCTCCGGGGGAATCCTAGCCAAAAACATTCAGTACCTC. Translation gives CASSSGGILAKNIQYL. The J gene is TRBJ2-4, the V gene TRBV5-4, with D possibly matching TRBD2 (6 bases). V was clipped by 3 bases and J by 0 bases, with 13 bases between them. The CDR3 consists of 16 residues. Germline V gene data show CDR1 as SGHNT and CDR2 as YYREEE (reference sequence).

V is TRBV27 and J is TRBJ2-7, with 9 nucleotides matching TRBD1. The V segment lost 3 bases and the J segment 4 bases; nucleotides outside the gene matches: 1. The germline gives CDR1 MNHEY, CDR2 SMNVEV (reference sequence). CDR3 length equals 13 residues. The CDR3 bases are TGTGCCAGCAGTTTCGGACAGGGGTACGAGCAGTACTTC. Translation gives CASSFGQGYEQYF.

In its sample, this clone was seen a few times. This rearrangement joins TRBV4-2 to TRBJ2-3, with 8 bases fitting TRBD2. The CDR3 has 18 residues. CDR1 is LGHNA and CDR2 is YNFKEQ in the germline V gene. The V and J ends lost 1 base and 1 base, in that order; junction bases with no gene match: 10. CDR3 residues: CASSQGFAAGVGTDTQYF. The CDR3 DNA reads as TGTGCCAGCAGCCAAGGGTTTGCAGCGGGAGTCGGCACAGATACGCAGTATTTT.

V gene TRBV9 combines with J gene TRBJ2-7; TRBD1 agrees at 11 bases. CDR1 is SGDLS and CDR2 is YYNGEE in the germline V gene. The CDR3 is made up of 16 amino acids. J gave up 2 bases and V 2 bases, and 6 bases lay outside the gene matches. The CDR3 region has the DNA TGTGCCAGCAGCGTCACTGGACAGGGGGCGGCCTACGAGCAGTACTTC. Protein product: CASSVTGQGAAYEQYF.

Worth noting for this clone: Possible read error: a much larger clone is one base away. This rearrangement joins TRBV7-8 to TRBJ1-1; 10 bases map to TRBD1. This CDR3 contains 14 residues. CDR1 is SGHVS, CDR2 FQNEAQ, per germline. The CDR3 loop is CASSSGQGNAEAFF. The CDR3 region has the DNA TGTGCCAGCAGCTCGGGACAGGGGAACGCTGAAGCTTTCTTT. The whole variable domain, filled in from reference TRBV7-8 and TRBJ1-1, reads GAGVSQSPRYKVAKRGQDVALRCDPISGHVSLFWYQQALGQGPEFLTYFQNEAQLDKSGLPSDRFFAERPEGSVSTLKIQRTQQEDSAVYLCASSSGQGNAEAFFGQGTRLTVV.